The rows below give T cell receptor beta chains drawn from one sample of a study of glioma-infiltrating T cells after dendritic cell vaccination. Data came from immunoSEQ multiplex PCR; TCRdb stores just in-frame clones and leaves some out. The data contain tens of thousands of clones, roughly 79% of them singletons. Sequences were derived from blood, sampled before dendritic cell vaccination. The receptors come from a human donor with glioblastoma. The CDR3 runs from the conserved cysteine through the conserved F or W. A D gene is named only where the DNA matches it firmly. Size is stated for part of the rows, as once, few or many counts, or as a class when the clone is expanded.

j_call,clone_size,v_call,d_call,cdr3_nt,cdr3_aa
TRBJ2-5,.,TRBV19,.,TGTGCCAGTAGTACAGGGGTCCACGAGACCCAGTACTTC,CASSTGVHETQYF
TRBJ2-1,.,TRBV11-2,TRBD2,TGTGCCAGCAGCTTAGAGGTTAGCGGGGGACTGACCTACAATGAGCAGTTCTTC,CASSLEVSGGLTYNEQFF
TRBJ2-7,.,TRBV11-2,TRBD2,TGTGCCAGCAGCACCGGGACTAGCGGGGGCTACGAGCAGTACTTC,CASSTGTSGGYEQYF
TRBJ1-1,.,TRBV6-5,.,TGTGCCAGCAGTCTGGCTAGTTCCGGGACTGAAGCTTTCTTT,CASSLASSGTEAFF
TRBJ1-4,few,TRBV4-3,.,TGCGCCAGCAGCCAGGCGACAGGAGACCCTGTACGGGAACTGTTTTTT,CASSQATGDPVRELFF
TRBJ2-1,.,TRBV19,TRBD1,TGTGCCAGTAGCACACAGGGGGGTGTTCGGAATGAGCAGTTCTTC,CASSTQGGVRNEQFF
TRBJ2-7,.,TRBV6-5,TRBD1,TGTGCCAGCAGTTACGGGACAGACAGGCAGTACTTC,CASSYGTDRQYF
TRBJ2-2,.,TRBV6-1,TRBD1,TGTGCCAGCAGTGCCGGGACAGGGGTCACCGGGGAGCTGTTTTTT,CASSAGTGVTGELFF
TRBJ1-2,once,TRBV6-6,TRBD1,TGTGCCAGCAGTTCGAGGACAGGGAACTATGGCTACACCTTC,CASSSRTGNYGYTF
TRBJ2-7,.,TRBV6-1,TRBD1,TGTGCCAGCAGTGTAATTGAGGGACCAGGGGGCAATTACGAGCAGTACTTC,CASSVIEGPGGNYEQYF
TRBJ2-1,.,TRBV7-3,TRBD2,TGTGCCAGCAGCTCGGCGGGGGGGTGGCACAATGAGCAGTTCTTC,CASSSAGGWHNEQFF
TRBJ2-7,.,TRBV27,.,TGTGCCAGCAGTTTCGTACGGGGAAGCTCCTACGAGCAGTACTTC,CASSFVRGSSYEQYF
TRBJ2-3,once,TRBV7-8,TRBD1,TGTGCCAGCAGCTTCATGGGGACAGGGAGCACAGATACGCAGTATTTT,CASSFMGTGSTDTQYF
TRBJ1-2,once,TRBV5-1,.,TGCGCCAGCAGCTTGGGCCCGGGTAGAGGCTATGGCTACACCTTC,CASSLGPGRGYGYTF
TRBJ2-7,once,TRBV6-6,.,TGTGCCAGCAGAACTCGGGCAGGGGAGTACGAGCAGTACTTC,CASRTRAGEYEQYF
TRBJ2-5,.,TRBV11-1,TRBD2,TGTGCCAGCAGCCGGACTAGCGGGGGACAAGAGACCCAGTACTTC,CASSRTSGGQETQYF
TRBJ2-1,.,TRBV5-4,TRBD2,TGTGCCAGCAGCCGTGGGACTAGCGGGGCCTACAATGAGCAGTTCTTC,CASSRGTSGAYNEQFF
TRBJ2-5,.,TRBV29-1,.,TGCAGCGTTGGGAGAGGAGGACAGCCGCAAGAGACCCAGTACTTC,CSVGRGGQPQETQYF
TRBJ2-1,.,TRBV7-3,.,TGTGCCAGCAGCGAAACGGGTTTGTACGATGAGCAGTTCTTC,CASSETGLYDEQFF
TRBJ1-5,.,TRBV5-1,TRBD1,TGCGCCAGCAGCTTCTATAGGACAGGGGCTAATCAGCCCCAGCATTTT,CASSFYRTGANQPQHF
TRBJ1-2,.,TRBV6-6,TRBD1,TGTGCCAGCAGTCCTGGACAGGGGGTTGGCTACACCTTC,CASSPGQGVGYTF